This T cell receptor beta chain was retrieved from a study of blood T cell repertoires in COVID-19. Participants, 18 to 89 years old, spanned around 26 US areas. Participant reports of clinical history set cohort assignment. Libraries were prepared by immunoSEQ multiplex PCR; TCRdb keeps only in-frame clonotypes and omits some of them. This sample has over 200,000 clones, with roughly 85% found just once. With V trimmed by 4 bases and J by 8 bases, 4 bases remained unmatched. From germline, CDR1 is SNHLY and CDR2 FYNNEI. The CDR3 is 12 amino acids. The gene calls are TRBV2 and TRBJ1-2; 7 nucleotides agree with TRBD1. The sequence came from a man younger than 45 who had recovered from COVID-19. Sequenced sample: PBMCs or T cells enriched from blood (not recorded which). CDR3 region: CASSVTGAGYTF. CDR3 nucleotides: TGTGCCAGCAGTGTCACAGGGGCGGGCTACACCTTC.